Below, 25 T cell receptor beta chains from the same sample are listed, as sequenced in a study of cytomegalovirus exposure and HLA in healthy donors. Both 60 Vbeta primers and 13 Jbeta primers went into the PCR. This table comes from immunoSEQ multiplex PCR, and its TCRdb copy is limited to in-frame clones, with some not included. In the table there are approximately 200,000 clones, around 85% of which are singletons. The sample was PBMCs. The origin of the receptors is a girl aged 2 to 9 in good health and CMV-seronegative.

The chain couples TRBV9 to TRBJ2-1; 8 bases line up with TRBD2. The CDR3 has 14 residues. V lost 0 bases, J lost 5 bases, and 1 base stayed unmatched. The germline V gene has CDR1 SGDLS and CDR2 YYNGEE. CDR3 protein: CASSVAGGDNEQFF. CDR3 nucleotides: TGTGCCAGCAGCGTAGCGGGGGGGGACAATGAGCAGTTCTTC.

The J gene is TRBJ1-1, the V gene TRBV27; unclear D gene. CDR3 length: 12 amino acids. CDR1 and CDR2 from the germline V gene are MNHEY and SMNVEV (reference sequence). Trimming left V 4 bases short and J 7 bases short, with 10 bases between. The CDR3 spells CASSSPGSEAFF. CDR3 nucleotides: TGTGCCAGCAGTTCTCCAGGCAGTGAAGCTTTCTTT.

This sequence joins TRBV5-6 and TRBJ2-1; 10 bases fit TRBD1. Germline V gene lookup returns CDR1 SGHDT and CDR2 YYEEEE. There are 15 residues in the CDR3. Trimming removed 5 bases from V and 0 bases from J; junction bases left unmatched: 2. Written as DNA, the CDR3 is TGTGCCAGCAGTCGGGACAGGGGCTCCTACAATGAGCAGTTCTTC. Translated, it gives CASSRDRGSYNEQFF.

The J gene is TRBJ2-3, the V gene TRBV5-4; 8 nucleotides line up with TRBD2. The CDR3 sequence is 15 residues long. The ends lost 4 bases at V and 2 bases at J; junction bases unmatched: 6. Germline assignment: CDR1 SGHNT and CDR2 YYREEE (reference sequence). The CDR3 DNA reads TGTGCCAGCAGCATCAATAGCGGGAACACAGATACGCAGTATTTT. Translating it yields CASSINSGNTDTQYF.

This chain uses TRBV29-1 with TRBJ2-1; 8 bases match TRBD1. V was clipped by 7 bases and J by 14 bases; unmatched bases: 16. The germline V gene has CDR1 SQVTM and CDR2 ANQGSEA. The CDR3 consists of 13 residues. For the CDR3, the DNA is TGCAGCGGAAGAGGACAGGGCCCTGTGAAGGAGTTCTTC. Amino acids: CSGRGQGPVKEFF.

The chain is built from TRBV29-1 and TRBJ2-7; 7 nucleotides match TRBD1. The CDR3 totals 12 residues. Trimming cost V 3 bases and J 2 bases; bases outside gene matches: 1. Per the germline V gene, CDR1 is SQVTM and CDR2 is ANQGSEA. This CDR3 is CSVETGTYEQYF. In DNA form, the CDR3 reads TGCAGCGTTGAGACAGGGACCTACGAGCAGTACTTC.

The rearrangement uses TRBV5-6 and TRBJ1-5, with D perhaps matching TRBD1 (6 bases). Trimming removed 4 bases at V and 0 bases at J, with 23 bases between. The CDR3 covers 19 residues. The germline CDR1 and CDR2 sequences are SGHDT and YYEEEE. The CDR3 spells CASSRSPGTFSYSNQPQHF. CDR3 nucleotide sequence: TGTGCCAGCAGCCGAAGTCCCGGGACATTCTCCTATAGCAATCAGCCCCAGCATTTT.

Written as DNA, the CDR3 is TGTGCCAGCAGCCAAGATCGGGTCATATACAATGAGCAGTTCTTC. Translating it yields CASSQDRVIYNEQFF. This chain connects TRBV4-2 to TRBJ2-1, with D unresolved. Germline CDR1 and CDR2: LGHNA and YNFKEQ. The CDR3 sequence is 15 residues long. V lost 0 bases and J lost 4, with 10 bases in between.

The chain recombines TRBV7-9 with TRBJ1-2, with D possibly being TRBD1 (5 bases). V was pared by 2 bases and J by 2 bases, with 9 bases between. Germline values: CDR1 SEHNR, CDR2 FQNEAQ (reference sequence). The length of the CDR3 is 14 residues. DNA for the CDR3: TGTGCCAGCAGCTTACAGGGAGGAAACTATGGCTACACCTTC. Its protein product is CASSLQGGNYGYTF.

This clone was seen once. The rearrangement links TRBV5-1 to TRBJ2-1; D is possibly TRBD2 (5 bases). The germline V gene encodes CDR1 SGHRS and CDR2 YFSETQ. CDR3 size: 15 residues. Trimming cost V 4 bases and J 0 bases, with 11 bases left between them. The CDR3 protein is CASSLEEGSYNEQFF. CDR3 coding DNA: TGCGCCAGCAGCCTGGAAGAGGGCTCCTACAATGAGCAGTTCTTC.

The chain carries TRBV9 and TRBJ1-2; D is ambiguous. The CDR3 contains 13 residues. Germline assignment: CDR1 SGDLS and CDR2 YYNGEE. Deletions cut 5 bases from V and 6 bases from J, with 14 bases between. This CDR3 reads CASSRSWADGYTF. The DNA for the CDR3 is TGTGCCAGCAGTCGAAGTTGGGCAGATGGCTACACCTTC.

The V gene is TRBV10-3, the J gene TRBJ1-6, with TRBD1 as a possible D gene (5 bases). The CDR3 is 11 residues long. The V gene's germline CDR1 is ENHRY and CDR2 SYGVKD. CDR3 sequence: CARGRNSPLHF. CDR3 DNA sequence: TGTGCGCGGGGGAGGAATTCACCCCTCCACTTT.

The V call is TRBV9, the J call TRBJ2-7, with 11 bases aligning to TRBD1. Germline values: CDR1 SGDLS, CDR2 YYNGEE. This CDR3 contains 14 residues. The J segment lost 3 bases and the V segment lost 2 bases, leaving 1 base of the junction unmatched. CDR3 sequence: CASSVGQGGYEQYF. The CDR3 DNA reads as TGTGCCAGCAGCGTGGGACAGGGGGGCTACGAGCAGTACTTC. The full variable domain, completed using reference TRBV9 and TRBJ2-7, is DSGVTQTPKHLITATGQRVTLRCSPRSGDLSVYWYQQSLDQGLQFLIQYYNGEERAKGNILERFSAQQFPDLHSELNLSSLELGDSALYFCASSVGQGGYEQYFGPGTRLTVT.

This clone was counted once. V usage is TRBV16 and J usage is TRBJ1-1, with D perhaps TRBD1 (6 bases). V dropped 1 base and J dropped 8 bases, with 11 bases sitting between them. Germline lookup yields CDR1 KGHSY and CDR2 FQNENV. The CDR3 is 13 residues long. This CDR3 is CASSQFSRGEAFF. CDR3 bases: TGTGCCAGCAGCCAATTCTCCAGGGGAGAAGCTTTCTTT.

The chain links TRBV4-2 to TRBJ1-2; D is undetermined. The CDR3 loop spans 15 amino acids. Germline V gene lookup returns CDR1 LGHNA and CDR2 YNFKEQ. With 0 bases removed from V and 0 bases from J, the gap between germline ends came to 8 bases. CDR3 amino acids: CASSQDLSPNYGYTF. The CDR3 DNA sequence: TGTGCCAGCAGCCAAGATCTCAGTCCTAACTATGGCTACACCTTC.

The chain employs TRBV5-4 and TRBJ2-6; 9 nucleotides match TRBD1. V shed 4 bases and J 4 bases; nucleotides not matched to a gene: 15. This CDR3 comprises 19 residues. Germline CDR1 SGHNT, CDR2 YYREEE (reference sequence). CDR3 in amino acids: CASSPGPRTGVSGANVLTF. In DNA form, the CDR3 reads TGTGCCAGCAGCCCGGGCCCGCGGACAGGGGTTTCAGGGGCCAACGTCCTGACTTTC.

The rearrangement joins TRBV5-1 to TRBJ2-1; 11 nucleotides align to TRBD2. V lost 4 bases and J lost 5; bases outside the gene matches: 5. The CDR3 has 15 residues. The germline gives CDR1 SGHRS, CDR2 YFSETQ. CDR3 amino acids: CASSAGTSGNNEQFF. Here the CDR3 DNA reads TGCGCCAGCAGCGCAGGGACTAGCGGAAACAATGAGCAGTTCTTC. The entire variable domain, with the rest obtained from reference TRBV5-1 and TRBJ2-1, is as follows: KAGVTQTPRYLIKTRGQQVTLSCSPISGHRSVSWYQQTPGQGLQFLFEYFSETQRNKGNFPGRFSGRQFSNSRSEMNVSTLELGDSALYLCASSAGTSGNNEQFFGPGTRLTVL.

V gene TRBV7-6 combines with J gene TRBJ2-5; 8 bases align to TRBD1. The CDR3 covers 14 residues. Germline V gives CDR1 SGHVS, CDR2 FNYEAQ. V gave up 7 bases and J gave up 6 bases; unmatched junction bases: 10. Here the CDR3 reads CASTDRVEGKTQYF. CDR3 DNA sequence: TGTGCCAGCACGGACAGGGTAGAGGGGAAGACCCAGTACTTC. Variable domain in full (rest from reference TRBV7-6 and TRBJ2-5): GAGVSQSPRYKVTKRGQDVALRCDPISGHVSLYWYRQALGQGPEFLTYFNYEAQQDKSGLPNDRFSAERPEGSISTLTIQRTEQRDSAMYRCASTDRVEGKTQYFGPGTRLLVL.

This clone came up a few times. CDR3 sequence: CASMGLAGRKINEQFF. The DNA for the CDR3 is TGTGCCAGTATGGGACTAGCGGGAAGAAAGATCAATGAGCAGTTCTTC. This sequence joins TRBV19 and TRBJ2-1, with 13 bases identical to TRBD2. V shed 7 bases and J 6 bases; nucleotides not matched to a gene: 9. The CDR3 has 16 amino acids. The V gene's germline CDR1 is LNHDA and CDR2 SQIVND (reference sequence).

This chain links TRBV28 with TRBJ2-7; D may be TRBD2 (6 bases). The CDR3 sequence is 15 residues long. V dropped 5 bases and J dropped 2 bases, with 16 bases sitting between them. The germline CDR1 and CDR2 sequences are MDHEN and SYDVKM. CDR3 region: CASSPNQWGAYEQYF. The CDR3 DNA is TGTGCCAGCAGTCCCAACCAATGGGGGGCCTACGAGCAGTACTTC. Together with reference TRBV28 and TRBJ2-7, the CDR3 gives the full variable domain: DVKVTQSSRYLVKRTGEKVFLECVQDMDHENMFWYRQDPGLGLRLIYFSYDVKMKEKGDIPEGYSVSREKKERFSLILESASTNQTSMYLCASSPNQWGAYEQYFGPGTRLTVT.

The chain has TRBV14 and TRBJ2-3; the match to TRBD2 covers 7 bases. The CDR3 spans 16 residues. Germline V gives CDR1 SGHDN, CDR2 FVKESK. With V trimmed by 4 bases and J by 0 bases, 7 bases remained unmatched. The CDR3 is CASSLGRGESTDTQYF. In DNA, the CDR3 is TGTGCCAGCAGCCTTGGGAGGGGAGAGAGCACAGATACGCAGTATTTT. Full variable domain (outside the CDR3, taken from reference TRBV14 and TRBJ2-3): EAGVTQFPSHSVIEKGQTVTLRCDPISGHDNLYWYRRVMGKEIKFLLHFVKESKQDESGMPNNRFLAERTGGTYSTLKVQPAELEDSGVYFCASSLGRGESTDTQYFGPGTRLTVL.

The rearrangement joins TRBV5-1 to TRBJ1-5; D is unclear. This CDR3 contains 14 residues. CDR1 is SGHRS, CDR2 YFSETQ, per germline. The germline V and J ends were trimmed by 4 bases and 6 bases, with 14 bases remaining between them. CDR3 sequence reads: CASSPDQSGQPQHF. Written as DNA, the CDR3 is TGCGCCAGCAGCCCAGACCAAAGCGGTCAGCCCCAGCATTTT.

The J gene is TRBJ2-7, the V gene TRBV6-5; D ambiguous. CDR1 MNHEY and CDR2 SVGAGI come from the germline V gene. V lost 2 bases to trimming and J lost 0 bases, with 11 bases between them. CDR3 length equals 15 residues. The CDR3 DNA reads TGTGCCAGCAGTTACACCCCGTCGAGCTCCTACGAGCAGTACTTC. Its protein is CASSYTPSSSYEQYF.

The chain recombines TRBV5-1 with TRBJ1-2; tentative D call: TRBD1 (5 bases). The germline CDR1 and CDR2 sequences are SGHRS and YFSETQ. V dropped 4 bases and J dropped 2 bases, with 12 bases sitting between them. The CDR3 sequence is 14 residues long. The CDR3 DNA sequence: TGCGCCAGCAGCCCGGACGGGGGAAACTATGGCTACACCTTC. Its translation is CASSPDGGNYGYTF.

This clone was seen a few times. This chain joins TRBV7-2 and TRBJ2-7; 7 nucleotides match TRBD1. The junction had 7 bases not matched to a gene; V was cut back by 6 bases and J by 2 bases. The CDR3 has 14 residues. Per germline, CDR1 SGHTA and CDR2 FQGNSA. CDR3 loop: CASRTRDSPYEQYF. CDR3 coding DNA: TGTGCCAGCAGGACACGGGACAGCCCCTACGAGCAGTACTTC. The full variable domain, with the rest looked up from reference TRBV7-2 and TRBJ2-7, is GAGVSQSPSNKVTEKGKDVELRCDPISGHTALYWYRQSLGQGLEFLIYFQGNSAPDKSGLPSDRFSAERTGGSVSTLTIQRTQQEDSAVYLCASRTRDSPYEQYFGPGTRLTVT.